These T cell receptor beta chains were read from a single sample in a study of CD8 T cells in ankylosing spondylitis. TCRdb recomputed calls from the 5' RACE reads with MiXCR, one row per CDR3 protein. The table shows roughly 700,000 distinct CDR3 sequences, with over 15% occurring only once. Sequenced input: blood, either unsorted or a sorted T cell fraction (not recorded which). Receptors originate from a male donor with ankylosing spondylitis. The CDR3 runs from the conserved cysteine through the conserved F or W. Fields, in order: D gene, J gene, clone size, V gene, CDR3 protein, CDR3 DNA. D genes are given only for firm matches. Expanded clones get a size class; other rows say once, few or many, or leave the size out.

NA	TRBJ2-1	NA	TRBV29-1	CSGGNNEQFF	TGCAGCGGGGGGAACAATGAGCAGTTCTTC
TRBD1	TRBJ2-7	few	TRBV20-1	CSASEGARYEQYF	TGCAGTGCTAGTGAGGGGGCGCGATACGAGCAGTACTTC
TRBD2	TRBJ2-3	NA	TRBV7-3	CASSLAGGQVGSDTQYF	TGTGCCAGCAGCTTAGCGGGGGGGCAGGTCGGGTCAGATACGCAGTATTTT
TRBD2	TRBJ2-7	NA	TRBV18	CASSPLAGGLSYEQYF	TGTGCCAGCTCTCCCTTAGCGGGAGGGCTATCCTACGAGCAGTACTTC
NA	TRBJ1-5	NA	TRBV20-1	CSARGQVASNQPQHF	TGCAGTGCTAGAGGACAGGTCGCTAGCAATCAGCCCCAGCATTTT
TRBD1	TRBJ2-5	NA	TRBV24-1	CATRAGGEETQYF	TGTGCCACCAGAGCAGGGGGAGAAGAAACCCAGTACTTC
NA	TRBJ2-2	few	TRBV15	CATTLRPRTGELFF	TGTGCCACCACCTTGCGGCCGCGAACCGGGGAGCTGTTTTTT
NA	TRBJ2-1	few	TRBV24-1	CATSDPLYNEQFF	TGTGCCACCAGTGATCCCCTGTACAATGAGCAGTTCTTC
NA	TRBJ2-7	NA	TRBV7-3	CASSPRPGAEQYF	TGTGCCAGCAGCCCGCGACCGGGGGCCGAGCAGTACTTC
NA	TRBJ2-1	NA	TRBV12-3/TRBV12-4	CASSSSTSGGPARYNEQFF	NA
TRBD1	TRBJ1-2	few	TRBV12-3/TRBV12-4	CASSLGDRSNYGYTF	TGTGCCAGCAGTTTAGGGGACAGGTCTAACTATGGCTACACCTTC
NA	TRBJ1-2	many	TRBV10-3	CAIGDPRGYYGYTF	TGTGCCATCGGGGACCCGAGGGGTTACTATGGCTACACCTTC
NA	TRBJ2-2	NA	TRBV18	CASSPWENTGELFF	TGTGCCAGCTCACCATGGGAGAACACCGGGGAGCTGTTTTTT
NA	TRBJ2-3	NA	TRBV12-3/TRBV12-4	CASSLVIARTDTQYF	TGTGCCAGCAGTTTAGTCATCGCCCGGACAGATACGCAGTATTTT
NA	TRBJ2-3	NA	TRBV6-2/TRBV6-3	CASRSTRVDTQYF	TGTGCCAGCAGATCTACTAGGGTAGATACGCAGTATTTT
NA	TRBJ1-2	NA	TRBV7-9	CASSLAPEALNYGYTF	TGTGCCAGCAGCTTAGCGCCCGAGGCCCTTAACTATGGCTACACCTTC
NA	TRBJ1-1	few	TRBV27	CASSHLLGEAFF	TGTGCCAGCAGTCATCTCCTCGGTGAAGCTTTCTTT
TRBD1	TRBJ2-7	NA	TRBV12-3/TRBV12-4	CASSRRQGQYF	TGTGCCAGCAGTAGACGACAGGGACAGTACTTC
TRBD1	TRBJ2-7	few	TRBV7-8	CASSLTGRSYEQYF	TGTGCCAGCAGCTTGACAGGGAGATCCTACGAGCAGTACTTC
TRBD2	TRBJ2-1	NA	TRBV12-3/TRBV12-4	CASSLDGGSPYNEQFF	TGTGCCAGCAGTTTAGACGGCGGGAGCCCCTACAATGAGCAGTTCTTC
NA	TRBJ1-4	few	TRBV5-1	CASSRMVGGEKLFF	TGCGCCAGCAGCCGGATGGTGGGCGGCGAAAAACTGTTTTTT
NA	TRBJ2-2	NA	TRBV5-1	CASSLDGRGGELFF	TGCGCCAGCAGCTTGGACGGGCGGGGCGGGGAGCTGTTTTTT
NA	TRBJ1-1	few	TRBV28	CASSPKTGRESIATEAFF	TGTGCCAGCAGCCCTAAGACGGGCAGGGAGAGTATCGCCACTGAAGCTTTCTTT
NA	TRBJ2-1	few	TRBV20-1	CSAPRGGVAYEQFF	TGCAGTGCCCCCAGGGGGGGAGTAGCGTATGAGCAGTTCTTC
NA	TRBJ2-1	NA	TRBV25-1	CASSDWSATYNEQFF	TGTGCCAGCAGTGATTGGAGCGCCACCTACAATGAGCAGTTCTTC
TRBD1	TRBJ2-1	few	TRBV6-5	CASSSPGQGIDEQFF	TGTGCCAGCAGTTCACCGGGACAGGGTATCGATGAGCAGTTCTTC
NA	TRBJ1-1	NA	TRBV7-3	CASSLAAQGTEAFF	TGTGCCAGCAGCTTAGCCGCTCAGGGTACTGAAGCTTTCTTT
TRBD2	TRBJ2-7	many	TRBV20-1	CSAPGLAAYEQYF	TGCAGTGCCCCGGGACTAGCGGCCTACGAGCAGTACTTC
NA	TRBJ2-1	NA	TRBV27	CASSLNWPGRYNEQFF	TGTGCCAGCAGCCTTAACTGGCCGGGTAGGTACAATGAGCAGTTCTTC
TRBD1	TRBJ2-2	NA	TRBV12-3/TRBV12-4	CASSFVRTGGTGELFF	TGTGCCAGCAGTTTCGTCCGGACAGGGGGAACCGGGGAGCTGTTTTTT
NA	TRBJ2-4	few	TRBV28	CASSTRTTVSF	TGTGCCAGCAGTACCCGGACTACTGTCAGCTTC
NA	TRBJ1-1	few	TRBV24-1	CATKNRALNTEAFF	TGTGCCACCAAAAACAGGGCCCTGAACACTGAAGCTTTCTTT
TRBD2	TRBJ2-3	few	TRBV18	CASSPPSSGGASRTDTQYF	TGTGCCAGCTCACCCCCATCTAGCGGGGGGGCAAGTCGCACAGATACGCAGTATTTT
NA	TRBJ2-7	few	TRBV27	CASSASGQHYEQYF	TGTGCCAGCAGTGCCAGCGGACAGCATTACGAGCAGTACTTC
NA	TRBJ2-7	few	TRBV25-1	CASSEYSSFGYEQYF	TGTGCCAGCAGTGAATATAGTAGTTTCGGGTACGAGCAGTACTTC
TRBD1	TRBJ2-5	NA	TRBV19	CASSTSQGARKTQYF	TGTGCCAGTAGTACATCGCAGGGGGCTAGGAAGACCCAGTACTTC
NA	TRBJ2-3	few	TRBV20-1	CSARDFRTTLTDTQYF	TGCAGTGCTAGAGATTTTCGGACTACTCTTACAGATACGCAGTATTTT
NA	TRBJ1-5	NA	TRBV7-2	CASSLVWGGQPQHF	TGTGCCAGCAGCTTAGTTTGGGGAGGTCAGCCCCAGCATTTT
NA	TRBJ2-5	few	TRBV5-1	CASSTERYQETQYF	TGCGCCAGCAGCACCGAGCGGTACCAAGAGACCCAGTACTTC
NA	TRBJ1-2	many	TRBV12-3/TRBV12-4	CASSLQGWSYTF	TGTGCCAGCAGTTTGCAGGGTTGGAGCTACACCTTC
NA	TRBJ1-1	NA	TRBV30	CAWSVREYTEAFF	TGTGCCTGGAGTGTACGTGAATACACTGAAGCTTTCTTT
NA	TRBJ2-1	NA	TRBV20-1	CSARTYSEQFF	TGCAGTGCTAGAACCTACAGTGAGCAGTTCTTC
NA	TRBJ2-2	few	TRBV11-2	CASSRENAGELFF	TGTGCCAGCAGCCGAGAGAATGCCGGGGAGCTGTTTTTT
TRBD1	TRBJ2-1	NA	TRBV6-1	CASSTRTGKTYNEQFF	TGTGCCAGCAGTACAAGGACAGGGAAGACCTACAATGAGCAGTTCTTC
NA	TRBJ2-7	NA	TRBV7-8	CASSLESGDYEQYF	TGTGCCAGCAGCTTGGAGTCAGGGGACTACGAGCAGTACTTC
NA	TRBJ2-3	few	TRBV6-5	CASSYVGLGTDTQYF	TGTGCCAGCAGTTACGTGGGATTGGGCACAGATACGCAGTATTTT